The 13 T cell receptor beta chains given below trace back to one sample, sequenced in a study of human T cells and chemical hapten exposure. Indicated time point: healthy volunteer bleed at 2 weeks. Extraction of total RNA was performed on unfractionated whole blood. Using its own MiXCR run on the RACE reads, TCRdb lists one record per CDR3 protein. The sample holds around 130,000 distinct CDR3 sequences, about 9.4% seen once. The sample was whole blood. The origin of the receptors is a male donor in good health. Some clones in this sample may be carry-over from other donors' samples.

This clonotype showed up many times. The chain couples TRBV25-1 to TRBJ1-1, with 7 bases identical to TRBD1. Looked up from germline, CDR1 is MGHDK and CDR2 is SYGVNS. V dropped 0 bases and J dropped 4; count of bases not matched to a gene: 5. The CDR3 covers 15 residues. CDR3 DNA: TGTGCCAGCAGTGAATATTCAGGGGGGGTCACTGAAGCTTTCTTT. Amino acid sequence: CASSEYSGGVTEAFF.

The CDR3 DNA sequence: TGTGCCAGCAGTGACCCCTGGACAGGGCTACAAGAGACCCAGTACTTC. Its translation is CASSDPWTGLQETQYF. The chain couples TRBV25-1 to TRBJ2-5; 8 nucleotides match TRBD1. CDR1 is MGHDK and CDR2 is SYGVNS in the germline V gene. The V segment lost 3 bases and the J segment 2 bases; nucleotides outside the gene matches: 8. The CDR3 covers 16 residues. The entire variable domain, with the rest obtained from reference TRBV25-1 and TRBJ2-5, is as follows: EADIYQTPRYLVIGTGKKITLECSQTMGHDKMYWYQQDPGMELHLIHYSYGVNSTEKGDLSSESTVSRIRTEHFPLTLESARPSHTSQYLCASSDPWTGLQETQYFGPGTRLLVL.

This clonotype showed up just a few times. V is TRBV7-9 and J is TRBJ1-6; D gene unclear. The CDR3 has 15 residues. Germline V gives CDR1 SEHNR, CDR2 FQNEAQ (reference sequence). Between the trimmed V and J ends, which lost 3 bases and 7 bases, there was a span of 13 bases. CDR3: CASSFVVQQNSPLHF. In DNA, the CDR3 is TGTGCCAGCAGCTTTGTCGTCCAGCAAAATTCACCCCTCCACTTT.

V and J are TRBV7-9 and TRBJ1-2; TRBD1 might be the D (5 bases). The V end lost 5 bases, the J end lost 3 bases, and 19 bases lay between the germline ends. Germline CDR1 reads SEHNR; CDR2 reads FQNEAQ (reference sequence). The CDR3 is made up of 16 amino acids. In nucleotides, the CDR3 is TGTGCCAGCAGCCCCACTCGACAGATATGGGACTATGGCTACACCTTC. Amino acids: CASSPTRQIWDYGYTF.

This clonotype was detected only a few times. The chain joins TRBV7-8 to TRBJ2-7, with D unresolved. The CDR3 covers 18 residues. From germline, CDR1 is SGHVS and CDR2 FQNEAQ. V lost 4 bases and J 1 base, leaving 23 bases between the germline ends. CDR3 sequence: CASSSFRARQARSYEQYF. CDR3 DNA: TGTGCCAGCAGCTCCTTTCGGGCTAGGCAGGCCAGGTCCTACGAGCAGTACTTC.

J is TRBJ2-5 and V is TRBV12-3 or TRBV12-4, with D possibly TRBD1 on 5 matching bases. The CDR3 consists of 14 residues. Trimming removed 5 bases at V and 1 base at J, with 11 bases between. The CDR3 DNA sequence: TGTGCCAGCAGTCCCGACAGCTTCCAAGAGACCCAGTACTTC. It codes for CASSPDSFQETQYF.

This clonotype was detected ten times or more. This sequence joins TRBV18 and TRBJ1-1; D not certain. The CDR3 is 14 amino acids. The V gene's germline CDR1 is KGHSH and CDR2 LQKENI. The ends were cut back, 3 bases at V and 5 bases at J, with 13 bases in the middle. The CDR3 sequence is CASSPPTAGTEAFF. The CDR3 bases are TGTGCCAGCTCACCGCCCACCGCAGGTACTGAAGCTTTCTTT.

The V gene is TRBV12-3 or TRBV12-4, the J gene TRBJ1-5; D is ambiguous. V was shortened by 2 bases and J by 3 bases, with 8 bases between the two germline ends. This CDR3 region has 14 residues. The CDR3 sequence is CASSLPGNNQPQHF. The CDR3 DNA reads TGTGCCAGCAGTTTACCAGGTAACAATCAGCCCCAGCATTTT.

V and J are TRBV12-3 or TRBV12-4 and TRBJ1-4; D is possibly TRBD1 (5 bases). The CDR3 has 14 amino acids. V lost 6 bases to trimming and J lost 6 bases, with 14 bases between them. CDR3 in amino acids: CASRSTAGDEKLFF. For the CDR3, the DNA is TGTGCCAGCAGGTCGACAGCGGGTGATGAAAAACTGTTTTTT.

This clonotype appeared many times. The V gene is TRBV7-8, the J gene TRBJ2-2; D might be TRBD1 (5 bases). Germline V gene sequence: CDR1 SGHVS, CDR2 FQNEAQ. V was shortened by 5 bases and J by 0 bases, with 7 bases between the two germline ends. The CDR3 contains 14 residues. As DNA, the CDR3 is TGTGCCAGCAGCGAACAGGCGAACACCGGGGAGCTGTTTTTT. Residues: CASSEQANTGELFF.

The chain links TRBV15 to TRBJ2-2; D call uncertain. V lost 0 bases and J lost 7, with 3 bases in between. This CDR3 contains 12 residues. Germline assignment: CDR1 LNHNV and CDR2 YYDKDF (reference sequence). In nucleotides, the CDR3 is TGTGCCACCAGCAGAGATGGCGGGGAGCTGTTTTTT. Amino acids: CATSRDGGELFF. The full variable domain, in which reference TRBV15 and TRBJ2-2 provide the parts outside the CDR3, is DAMVIQNPRYQVTQFGKPVTLSCSQTLNHNVMYWYQQKSSQAPKLLFHYYDKDFNNEADTPDNFQSRRPNTSFCFLDIRSPGLGDTAMYLCATSRDGGELFFGEGSRLTVL.

The V and J genes are TRBV4-1 and TRBJ2-4; D unclear. CDR1 is MGHRA, CDR2 YSYEKL, per germline. The CDR3 runs 14 residues. V was cut by 1 base and J by 7 bases, with 11 bases left in between. CDR3 in DNA: TGCGCCAGCAGCCAAGGCGTGGCCGACAACATTCAGTACTTC. Its protein product is CASSQGVADNIQYF.

This clonotype has only a few counts. The chain couples TRBV5-1 to TRBJ1-5; no clear D. CDR1 SGHRS and CDR2 YFSETQ come from the germline V gene. The V end was cut by 3 bases, the J end by 6 bases, with 13 bases between. This CDR3 is built from 14 residues. CDR3 DNA sequence: TGCGCCAGCAGCTCCGAGGGAGGAGGTCAGCCCCAGCATTTT. Its translation is CASSSEGGGQPQHF.